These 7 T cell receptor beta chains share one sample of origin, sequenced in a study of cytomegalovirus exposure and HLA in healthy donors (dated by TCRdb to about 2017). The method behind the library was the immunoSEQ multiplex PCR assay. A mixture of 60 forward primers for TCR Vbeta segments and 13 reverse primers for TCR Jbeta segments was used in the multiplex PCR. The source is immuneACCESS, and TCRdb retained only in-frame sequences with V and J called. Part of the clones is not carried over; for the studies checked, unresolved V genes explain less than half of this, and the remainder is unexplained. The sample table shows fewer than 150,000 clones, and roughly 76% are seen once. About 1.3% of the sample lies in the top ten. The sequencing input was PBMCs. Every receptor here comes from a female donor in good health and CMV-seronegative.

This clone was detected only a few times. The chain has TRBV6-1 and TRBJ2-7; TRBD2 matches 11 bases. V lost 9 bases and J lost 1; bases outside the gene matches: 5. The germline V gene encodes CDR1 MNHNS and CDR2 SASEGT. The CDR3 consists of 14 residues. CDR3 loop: CASLAGGLSYEQYF. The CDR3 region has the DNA TGTGCCAGTTTAGCGGGAGGGCTTTCCTACGAGCAGTACTTC.

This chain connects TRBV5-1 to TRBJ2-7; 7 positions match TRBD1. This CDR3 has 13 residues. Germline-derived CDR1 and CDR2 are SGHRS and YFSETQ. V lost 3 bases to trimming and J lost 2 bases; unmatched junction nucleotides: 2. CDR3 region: CASSWTGPYEQYF. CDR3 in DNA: TGCGCCAGCAGCTGGACAGGTCCCTACGAGCAGTACTTC.

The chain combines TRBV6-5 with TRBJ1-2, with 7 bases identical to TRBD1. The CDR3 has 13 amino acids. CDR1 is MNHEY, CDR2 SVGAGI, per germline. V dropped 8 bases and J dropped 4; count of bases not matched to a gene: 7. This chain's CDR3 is CASQLTGSYGYTF. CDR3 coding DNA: TGTGCCAGCCAACTGACAGGGAGCTATGGCTACACCTTC.

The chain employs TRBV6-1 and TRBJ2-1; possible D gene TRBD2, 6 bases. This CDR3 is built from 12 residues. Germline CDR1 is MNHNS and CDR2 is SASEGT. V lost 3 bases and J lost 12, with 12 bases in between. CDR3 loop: CASSDFPEGQFF. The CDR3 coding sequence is TGTGCCAGCAGTGATTTCCCGGAGGGGCAGTTCTTC.

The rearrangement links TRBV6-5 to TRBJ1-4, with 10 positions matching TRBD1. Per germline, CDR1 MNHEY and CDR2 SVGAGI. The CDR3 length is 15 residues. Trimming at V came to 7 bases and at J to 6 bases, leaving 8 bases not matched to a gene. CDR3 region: CASNSPGTGDEKLFF. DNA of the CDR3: TGTGCCAGCAACTCTCCGGGGACAGGGGATGAAAAACTGTTTTTT.

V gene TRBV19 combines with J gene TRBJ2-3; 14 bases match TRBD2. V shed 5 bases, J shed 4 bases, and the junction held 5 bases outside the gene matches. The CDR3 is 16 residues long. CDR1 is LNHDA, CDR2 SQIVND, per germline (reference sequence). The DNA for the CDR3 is TGTGCCAGTAGTCCGGGGACTAGCGGGAGCTCAGATACGCAGTATTTT. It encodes CASSPGTSGSSDTQYF.

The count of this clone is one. The CDR3 is CASSRGQGRNTEAFF. The CDR3, as DNA: TGTGCCAGCAGCCGCGGACAGGGGAGGAACACTGAAGCTTTCTTT. The chain is built from TRBV7-2 and TRBJ1-1, with TRBD1 matching 9 bases. Germline CDR1 SGHTA, CDR2 FQGNSA. CDR3 length: 15 amino acids. V lost 5 bases, J lost 1 base, and 5 bases stayed unmatched.